The present entry profiles one T cell receptor beta chain with its context. Its target is unknown. One end of the junction is discordant with germline, which a read error may explain. The CDR3 has 14 amino acids. Germline lookup yields CDR1 MNHNY and CDR2 SVGAGI (reference sequence). Findings and limits, study-wide: In terms of TCR gene usage, tumor memory CD4+ T cells clustered together with blood and lymph node memory CD4+ cells, as well as with lymph node naive CD4+ cells. Whole repertoires were not studied in the larger cohort, only one V-J beta rearrangement.

TCRdb redid the calling of the 5' RACE reads with MiXCR, one entry per CDR3 protein. The sample includes 20,000 to 25,000 distinct CDR3 sequences, less than 40% seen only once; the top ten take around 2.3%. The source of this sequence is a female donor with breast cancer. The J gene is TRBJ1-5, the V gene TRBV6-6; D unclear. Sequenced input: tumor-infiltrating naive CD4+ T cells sorted from the breast tumor. Subset specified: naive CD4+ T cells, CD4+CD45RA+CD25-. The CDR3: CAGSVSHSNQPQHF. The CDR3 DNA reads as TGTGCCGGCAGTGTCAGCCATAGCAATCAGCCCCAGCATTTT.